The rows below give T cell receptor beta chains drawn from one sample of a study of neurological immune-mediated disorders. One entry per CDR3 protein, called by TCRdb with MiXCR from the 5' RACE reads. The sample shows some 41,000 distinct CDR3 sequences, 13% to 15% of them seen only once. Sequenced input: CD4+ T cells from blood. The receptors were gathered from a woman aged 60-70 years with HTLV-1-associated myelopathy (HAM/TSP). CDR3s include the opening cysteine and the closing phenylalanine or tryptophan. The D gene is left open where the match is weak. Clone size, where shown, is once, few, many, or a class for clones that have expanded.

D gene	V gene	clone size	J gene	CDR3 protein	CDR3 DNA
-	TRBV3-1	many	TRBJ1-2	CASSTYPGHLYGYTF	TGTGCCAGCAGCACCTATCCGGGACACCTTTATGGCTACACCTTC
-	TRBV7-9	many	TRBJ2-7	CASSLVLRGLATYEQYF	TGTGCCAGCAGCTTAGTGTTACGGGGGCTAGCAACCTACGAGCAGTACTTC
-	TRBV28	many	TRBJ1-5	CASSPLSGPNNQPQHF	TGTGCCAGCAGTCCCCTTTCGGGTCCTAATAATCAGCCCCAGCATTTT
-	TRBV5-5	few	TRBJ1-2	CASSLRGGINYGYTF	TGTGCCAGCAGCTTGCGGGGAGGAATTAACTATGGCTACACCTTC
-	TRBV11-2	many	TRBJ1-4	CASSSKGLRDEKLFF	TGTGCCAGCAGCTCCAAGGGACTGAGAGATGAAAAACTGTTTTTT
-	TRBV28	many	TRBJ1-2	CASSRDYGYTF	TGTGCCAGCAGTAGAGATTATGGCTACACCTTC
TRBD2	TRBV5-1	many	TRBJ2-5	CASSAGTRYRETQYF	TGCGCCAGCAGCGCCGGGACTAGATATCGAGAGACCCAGTACTTC
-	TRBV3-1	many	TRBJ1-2	CASSPLGFDGYTF	TGTGCCAGCAGCCCGCTGGGTTTTGATGGCTACACCTTC
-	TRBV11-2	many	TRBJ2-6	CASSFIDVLTF	TGTGCCAGCAGCTTTATCGACGTCCTGACTTTC
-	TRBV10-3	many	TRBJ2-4	CAMGQGEVQYF	TGTGCCATGGGGCAGGGGGAGGTTCAGTACTTC
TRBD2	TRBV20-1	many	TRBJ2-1	CSATRTSGGYNEQFF	TGCAGTGCTACCCGGACTAGCGGGGGCTACAATGAGCAGTTCTTC
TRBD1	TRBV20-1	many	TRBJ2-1	CSALPGTGASYNEQFF	TGCAGTGCTCTCCCTGGGACAGGGGCGTCCTACAATGAGCAGTTCTTC
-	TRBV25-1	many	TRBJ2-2	CASSDGLADTGELFF	TGTGCCAGCAGTGATGGGCTAGCCGACACCGGGGAGCTGTTTTTT
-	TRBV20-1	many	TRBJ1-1	CSASQGGPSTEAFF	TGCAGTGCTTCACAGGGAGGGCCATCTACTGAAGCTTTCTTT
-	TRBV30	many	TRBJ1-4	CAWSDGRSTNEKLFF	TGTGCCTGGAGTGATGGACGGTCAACTAATGAAAAACTGTTTTTT
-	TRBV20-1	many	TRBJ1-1	CSAPIGGSTEAFF	TGCAGTGCCCCTATCGGGGGTTCCACTGAAGCTTTCTTT
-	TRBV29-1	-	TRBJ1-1	CSVTAGDTEAFF	TGCAGCGTTACCGCAGGGGACACTGAAGCTTTCTTT
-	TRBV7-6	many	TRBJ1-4	CASSRSPGGHNEKLFF	TGTGCCAGCAGCCGTAGCCCCGGGGGCCATAATGAAAAACTGTTTTTT
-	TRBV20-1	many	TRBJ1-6	CSARGGGSYNSPLHF	TGCAGTGCTAGAGGGGGAGGCTCTTATAATTCACCCCTCCACTTT
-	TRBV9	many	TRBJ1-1	CASSVQVNTEAFF	TGTGCCAGCAGCGTACAGGTGAACACTGAAGCTTTCTTT
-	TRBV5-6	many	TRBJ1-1	CASSLVGIKAFF	TGTGCCAGCAGCTTGGTTGGCATCAAAGCTTTCTTT
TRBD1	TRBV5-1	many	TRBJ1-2	CASSSGTGLSGYTF	TGCGCCAGCAGCTCAGGGACAGGGCTTAGTGGCTACACCTTC
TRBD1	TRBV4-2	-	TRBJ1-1	CSSSQSRQGDGNTEAFF	TGTTCCAGTAGCCAAAGCCGACAGGGAGACGGGAACACTGAAGCTTTCTTT
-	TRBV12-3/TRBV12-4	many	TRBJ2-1	CASRGPPAYNEQFF	TGTGCCAGCAGAGGGCCGCCGGCCTACAATGAGCAGTTCTTC
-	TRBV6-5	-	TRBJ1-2	CASSKAAVLSCYGYTF	TGTGCCAGCAGCAAAGCCGCAGTGCTCTCATGCTATGGCTACACCTTC
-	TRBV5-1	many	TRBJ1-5	CASSLAGVTRNQPQHF	TGCGCCAGCAGCTTGGCAGGGGTAACAAGGAATCAGCCCCAGCATTTT
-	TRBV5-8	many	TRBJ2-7	CASSRGRGRHEQYF	TGTGCCAGCAGCCGGGGCAGGGGTCGACACGAGCAGTACTTC
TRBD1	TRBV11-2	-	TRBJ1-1	CASSFRDRGHDEAFF	TGTGCCAGCAGCTTCCGGGACAGGGGGCATGATGAAGCTTTCTTT
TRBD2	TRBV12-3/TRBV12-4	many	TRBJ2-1	CASSLSGGSYNEQFF	TGTGCCAGCAGTCTTAGCGGGGGATCCTACAATGAGCAGTTCTTC
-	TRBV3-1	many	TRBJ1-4	CASSQDNPGGEKLFF	TGTGCCAGCAGCCAAGATAACCCGGGAGGTGAAAAACTGTTTTTT
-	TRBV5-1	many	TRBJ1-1	CASSFGGGDTEAFF	TGCGCCAGCAGCTTCGGGGGAGGGGACACTGAAGCTTTCTTT
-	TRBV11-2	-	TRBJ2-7	CASSFTRDYEQYF	TGTGCCAGCAGCTTTACGAGGGACTACGAGCAGTACTTC
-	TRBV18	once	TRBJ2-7	CASSPQTGLYEQYF	TGTGCCAGCTCACCACAAACAGGGTTGTACGAGCAGTACTTC
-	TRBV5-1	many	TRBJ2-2	CASSYNSRALSDTGELFF	TGCGCCAGCAGCTACAACAGTAGGGCGTTGTCGGACACCGGGGAGCTGTTTTTT
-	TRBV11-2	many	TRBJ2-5	CASSENRETQYF	TGTGCCAGCAGCGAAAACAGGGAGACCCAGTACTTC
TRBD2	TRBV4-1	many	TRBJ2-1	CASSQGRTSGGSYNEQFF	TGCGCCAGCAGCCAAGGGCGAACTAGCGGGGGTTCCTACAATGAGCAGTTCTTC
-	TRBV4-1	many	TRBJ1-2	CASSQEQGLLGYTF	TGCGCCAGCAGCCAAGAACAGGGACTCTTGGGCTACACCTTC
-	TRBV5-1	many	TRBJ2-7	CASSLEVSGSPAQYF	TGCGCCAGCAGCTTGGAGGTGTCGGGTTCCCCGGCGCAGTACTTC
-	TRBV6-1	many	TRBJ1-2	CASSDKSWGGYTF	TGTGCCAGCAGTGACAAGTCTTGGGGTGGCTACACCTTC
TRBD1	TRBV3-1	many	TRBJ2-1	CASSQQGVAYNEQFF	TGTGCCAGCAGCCAACAGGGGGTTGCCTACAATGAGCAGTTCTTC
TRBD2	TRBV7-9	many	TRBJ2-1	CASSYGTSPFF	TGTGCCAGCAGTTATGGGACTAGCCCGTTCTTC